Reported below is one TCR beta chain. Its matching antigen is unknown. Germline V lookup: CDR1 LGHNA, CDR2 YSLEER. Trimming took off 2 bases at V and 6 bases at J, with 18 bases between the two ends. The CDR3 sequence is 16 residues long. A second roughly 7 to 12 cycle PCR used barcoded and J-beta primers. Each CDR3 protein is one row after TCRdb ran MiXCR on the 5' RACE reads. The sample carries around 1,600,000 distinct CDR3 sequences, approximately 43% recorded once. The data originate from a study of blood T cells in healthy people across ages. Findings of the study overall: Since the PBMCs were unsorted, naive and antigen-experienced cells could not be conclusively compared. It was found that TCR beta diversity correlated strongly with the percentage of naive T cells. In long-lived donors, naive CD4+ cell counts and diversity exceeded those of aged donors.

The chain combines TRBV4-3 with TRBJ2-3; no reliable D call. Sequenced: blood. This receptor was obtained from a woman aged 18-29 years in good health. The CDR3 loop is CASSQSKSSLGDTQYF. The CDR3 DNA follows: TGCGCCAGCAGCCAAAGTAAATCTTCTCTCGGGGATACGCAGTATTTT.